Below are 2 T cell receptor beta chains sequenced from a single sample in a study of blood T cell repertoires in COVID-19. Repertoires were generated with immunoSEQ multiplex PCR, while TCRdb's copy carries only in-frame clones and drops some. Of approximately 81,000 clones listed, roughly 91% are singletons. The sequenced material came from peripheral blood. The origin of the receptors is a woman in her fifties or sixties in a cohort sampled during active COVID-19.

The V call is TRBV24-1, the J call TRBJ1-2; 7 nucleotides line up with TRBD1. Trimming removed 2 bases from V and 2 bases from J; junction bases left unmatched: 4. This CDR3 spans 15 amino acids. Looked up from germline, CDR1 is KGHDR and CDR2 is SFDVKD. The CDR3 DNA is TGTGCCACCAGTGATTACGGCAGGGGGAACTATGGCTACACCTTC. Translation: CATSDYGRGNYGYTF.

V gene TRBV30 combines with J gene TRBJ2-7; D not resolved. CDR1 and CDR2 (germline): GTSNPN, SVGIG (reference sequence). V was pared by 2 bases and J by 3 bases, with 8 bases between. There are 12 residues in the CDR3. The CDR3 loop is CAWSSRLYEQYF. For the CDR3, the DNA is TGTGCCTGGAGTTCCAGGCTCTACGAGCAGTACTTC.